The sequence of this T cell receptor beta chain was determined in a study of T cell repertoires in aging, cancer and after chemotherapy. Study conclusions and caveats: In healthy donors, age-related TCR diversity loss mainly reflected lost richness. Compared with age-matched healthy donors, untreated hematological or solid cancer patients showed higher blood TCR clonality. No conclusions about immunological memory after chemotherapy can be drawn from the repertoire data.

TCR beta rearrangements were amplified from peripheral blood genomic DNA. The germline V gene encodes CDR1 KGHSH and CDR2 LQKENI. Germline trimming cut 1 base from V and 8 bases from J; bases unmatched to any gene: 6. CDR3 length: 15 residues. Multiplex touch-down PCR with TRB-A/B primers amplified rearranged V-D-J TRB sequences. A single record per CDR3 protein comes from TCRdb applying MiXCR to the multiplex PCR reads. The sample lists about 13,000 distinct CDR3 sequences, roughly 28% occurring once. In this sample, this clonotype turned up a few times. The antigen remains unidentified. This chain links TRBV18 with TRBJ2-1; 9 positions agree with TRBD1. The receptor's source is a human donor in good health. Input material: blood. In nucleotides, the CDR3 is TGTGCCAGCTCACCACAAGGGACAGGGCGGGATGAGCAGTTCTTC. It codes for CASSPQGTGRDEQFF.